The present T cell receptor (beta chain) was sequenced within a study of T cells in Graves' hyperthyroidism and ophthalmopathy. TCR beta CDR3 regions were amplified from RNA transcripts. RT-PCR in the first round (using the HTBI primer set) targeted the TCR CDR3. TCRdb processed the multiplex PCR reads anew with MiXCR; each CDR3 protein has one entry. Among 600,000 to 650,000 distinct CDR3 sequences listed, about a fifth were seen once. V gave up 4 bases and J gave up 3 bases, with 15 bases separating them. Germline V gene data show CDR1 as KGHDR and CDR2 as SFDVKD. The CDR3 spans 16 residues. The study, taken as a whole, reports: Ophthalmopathy got predicted by the model a median 6.5 months before its onset. Most expanded thyroid clonotypes above 0.001 also appeared in blood. From stable hyperthyroidism, ophthalmopathy was set apart by a 13 V-J model.

Each diagnosis was grounded in clinical symptoms, serum thyroxine and TRAb, thyroid ultrasound, and orbital computed tomography. In this sample, this clonotype turned up a few times. What it binds is not known. The sequence was collected from a man aged 30 to 45 with Graves' ophthalmopathy. The rearrangement uses TRBV24-1 and TRBJ2-1; D unresolved. Material for sequencing was blood. CDR3 sequence: CATSDPTQDDYNEQFF. DNA of the CDR3: TGTGCCACCAGTGACCCTACTCAGGATGACTACAATGAGCAGTTCTTC.